These T cell receptor beta chains were read from a single sample in a study of OX40 agonist ivuxolimab in advanced cancers. The data were produced by immunoSEQ multiplex PCR, yet TCRdb's version contains in-frame clones alone and is incomplete. The sample lists about 68,000 clones; approximately 90% were seen once. The sequencing here drew on CD4+ or CD8+ T cells sorted from blood, taken in a trial of the OX40 agonist ivuxolimab. The source of these receptors is an adult with an advanced solid tumor such as melanoma, head and neck, liver or kidney cancer. CDR3s include the opening cysteine and the closing phenylalanine or tryptophan. The order of the fields is J gene, D gene, clone size, V gene, CDR3 protein, CDR3 DNA. A D gene is named only where the DNA matches it firmly. Some rows mark clone size as missing; the rest say once, few, many or name a class of expanded clone.

TRBJ2-2	.	.	TRBV5-4	CASSPVGGGLNTGELFF	TGTGCCAGCAGCCCCGTTGGGGGGGGCCTTAACACCGGGGAGCTGTTTTTT
TRBJ2-7	TRBD2	few	TRBV7-9	CASSLPGLAGGEQYF	TGTGCCAGCAGCTTGCCGGGACTAGCGGGAGGTGAGCAGTACTTC
TRBJ2-5	TRBD2	.	TRBV10-3	CAIITSGYQETQYF	TGTGCCATCATCACTAGCGGGTACCAAGAGACCCAGTACTTC
TRBJ2-7	TRBD1	.	TRBV19	CASSKRTGTTYEQYF	TGTGCCAGTAGTAAAAGGACAGGCACCACCTACGAGCAGTACTTC
TRBJ1-2	TRBD1	.	TRBV6-1	CASWTGRYGYTF	TGTGCCAGTTGGACAGGGCGCTATGGCTACACCTTC
TRBJ2-7	TRBD2	.	TRBV5-5	CASSLYSSALAGYRGEQYF	TGTGCCAGCAGCTTATATTCCTCGGCACTAGCGGGATACCGGGGAGAGCAGTACTTC
TRBJ2-3	.	few	TRBV6-1	CASSRTASTDTQYF	TGTGCCAGCAGTCGGACAGCTAGCACAGATACGCAGTATTTT
TRBJ1-3	TRBD1	.	TRBV18	CASSPLQGAGNTIYF	TGTGCCAGCTCACCACTCCAGGGGGCTGGAAACACCATATATTTT
TRBJ2-7	TRBD1	.	TRBV29-1	CSTGTGYEQYF	TGCAGCACCGGGACAGGGTACGAGCAGTACTTC
TRBJ2-7	.	.	TRBV5-6	CASTWGQVSYEQYF	TGTGCCAGCACCTGGGGGCAAGTTTCCTACGAGCAGTACTTC
TRBJ1-1	.	.	TRBV30	CAWSDPQLRDTEAFF	TGTGCCTGGAGCGACCCCCAGCTCAGAGACACTGAAGCTTTCTTT
TRBJ1-2	.	.	TRBV5-4	CASRQGSGTDNYGYTF	TGTGCCAGCAGACAAGGTTCAGGGACGGATAACTATGGCTACACCTTC
TRBJ2-5	.	.	TRBV6-1	CASWETQYF	TGTGCCAGCTGGGAGACCCAGTACTTC
TRBJ1-1	.	.	TRBV6-5	CASKGSEAFF	TGTGCCAGCAAAGGGAGTGAAGCTTTCTTT
TRBJ1-1	.	.	TRBV7-2	CASSLVGDRGGEAFF	TGTGCCAGCAGCTTAGTGGGGGATAGGGGAGGTGAAGCTTTCTTT
TRBJ1-5	.	.	TRBV10-3	CATRDSPGEQPQHF	TGTGCCACTCGCGACTCCCCAGGGGAACAGCCCCAGCATTTT